These 9 T cell receptor beta chains were sequenced from one sample in a study of T cell changes during pregnancy in multiple sclerosis (dated by TCRdb to between 2018 and 2021). The library came from the immunoSEQ multiplex PCR assay. TCRdb mirrors the immuneACCESS table, restricted to in-frame sequences. Some clones are absent from its copies; in checked studies, under half trace to an unresolved V gene, and the reason for the others is unknown. In this sample the table shows approximately 30,000 clones, about 89% of which occur a single time. The ten most abundant clones make up roughly 0.6% of the sample. This specimen was CD4+ T cells from peripheral blood mononuclear cells, taken in the first trimester of pregnancy. These receptors came from a female donor in good health, enrolled as a control in a pregnancy study.

The genes are TRBV15 and TRBJ1-5; no reliable D call. Germline CDR1 LNHNV, CDR2 YYDKDF (reference sequence). Between the trimmed V and J ends, which lost 0 bases and 5 bases, there was a span of 11 bases. CDR3 length: 15 amino acids. CDR3 sequence reads: CATSRDRGAYQPQHF. The DNA for the CDR3 is TGTGCCACCAGCAGAGATCGGGGTGCGTATCAGCCCCAGCATTTT.

The chain carries TRBV10-2 and TRBJ2-5; 12 bases are shared with TRBD2. Germline values: CDR1 WSHSY, CDR2 SAAADI. J gave up 4 bases and V 3 bases, and 6 bases lay outside the gene matches. This CDR3 spans 16 amino acids. The CDR3 coding sequence is TGCGCCAGCAGTGAATCTAGCGGGAGGGCCGCAGAGACCCAGTACTTC. Its translation is CASSESSGRAAETQYF.

V usage is TRBV10-1 and J usage is TRBJ1-1; D not resolved. CDR1 is WNHNN and CDR2 is SYGVQD in the germline V gene (reference sequence). V gave up 0 bases and J gave up 1 base, with 6 bases separating them. The CDR3 totals 14 residues. The CDR3 protein is CASSESGGNTEAFF. The CDR3 DNA is TGCGCCAGCAGTGAGTCAGGAGGGAACACTGAAGCTTTCTTT.

V usage is TRBV30 and J usage is TRBJ1-1; possibly TRBD1 for D (5 bases). CDR1 and CDR2 (germline): GTSNPN, SVGIG (reference sequence). Deletions cut 2 bases from V and 0 bases from J, with 16 bases between. This CDR3 is 16 amino acids long. The CDR3 DNA reads as TGTGCCTGGAGTTCAGGGAACAACAGGCTGAACACTGAAGCTTTCTTT. It translates to CAWSSGNNRLNTEAFF.

The chain links TRBV4-2 to TRBJ1-2, with 11 bases that match TRBD1. The trim removed 7 bases at V and 4 bases at J, leaving 17 bases unmatched. From germline, CDR1 is LGHNA and CDR2 YNFKEQ. The length of the CDR3 is 18 residues. CDR3: CASTISASPGTGGYGYTF. The CDR3 DNA reads TGTGCCAGCACCATTTCCGCCTCACCCGGGACAGGGGGCTATGGCTACACCTTC.

The CDR3 reads CASSEGETQYF. The CDR3 coding sequence is TGTGCCAGCTCCGAGGGAGAGACCCAGTACTTC. The chain combines TRBV27 with TRBJ2-5, with D perhaps matching TRBD2 (5 bases). Trimming shortened V by 8 bases and J by 4 bases, and 8 bases separated the two germline ends. CDR3 length equals 11 residues. Per the germline V gene, CDR1 is MNHEY and CDR2 is SMNVEV (reference sequence).

The genes are TRBV2 and TRBJ1-2; TRBD1 aligns across 8 bases. CDR1 is SNHLY, CDR2 FYNNEI, per germline. The CDR3 totals 13 residues. With 5 bases clipped from V and 8 bases from J, the junction kept 7 bases outside the gene matches. The CDR3 DNA is TGTGCCAGCAGTCGGACAGGGACTGGAGGCTACACCTTC. Its translation is CASSRTGTGGYTF. Full variable domain (rest looked up from reference TRBV2 and TRBJ1-2): EPEVTQTPSHQVTQMGQEVILRCVPISNHLYFYWYRQILGQKVEFLVSFYNNEISEKSEIFDDQFSVERPDGSNFTLKIRSTKLEDSAMYFCASSRTGTGGYTFGSGTRLTVV.

The chain has TRBV7-6 and TRBJ1-3, with D uncertain. There are 16 residues in the CDR3. Germline V lookup: CDR1 SGHVS, CDR2 FNYEAQ. With 5 bases removed from V and 0 bases from J, the gap between germline ends came to 14 bases. For the CDR3, the DNA is TGTGCCAGCAGCGGACGACTTGGGAGCTCTGGAAACACCATATATTTT. It specifies CASSGRLGSSGNTIYF.

This chain connects TRBV6-5 to TRBJ1-2, with TRBD1 matching over 8 bases. Germline V gives CDR1 MNHEY, CDR2 SVGAGI. The CDR3 has 14 residues. The V segment lost 4 bases and the J segment 8 bases; nucleotides outside the gene matches: 9. The CDR3 DNA reads TGTGCCAGCAGTTCATCCGGGACAGGAGGCGGCTACACCTTC. It translates to CASSSSGTGGGYTF.